Here is one TCR beta chain with its context. The sample comes from a study of blood T cell repertoires in COVID-19. Per germline, CDR1 SGHTA and CDR2 FQGNSA. CDR3 length: 14 residues. V lost 0 bases to trimming and J lost 3 bases, with 8 bases between them. Repertoires were generated with immunoSEQ multiplex PCR, while TCRdb's copy carries only in-frame clones and drops some. Among 230,000 or so clones listed, roughly 87% were seen once. The V call is TRBV7-2, the J call TRBJ1-1; D not resolved. The clonotype was recovered from a woman aged 40 to 50 who had recovered from COVID-19. Sequences were obtained from peripheral blood. In DNA form, the CDR3 reads TGTGCCAGCAGCTTAGCGCGCGGGGACACTGAAGCTTTCTTT. Translating gives CASSLARGDTEAFF.